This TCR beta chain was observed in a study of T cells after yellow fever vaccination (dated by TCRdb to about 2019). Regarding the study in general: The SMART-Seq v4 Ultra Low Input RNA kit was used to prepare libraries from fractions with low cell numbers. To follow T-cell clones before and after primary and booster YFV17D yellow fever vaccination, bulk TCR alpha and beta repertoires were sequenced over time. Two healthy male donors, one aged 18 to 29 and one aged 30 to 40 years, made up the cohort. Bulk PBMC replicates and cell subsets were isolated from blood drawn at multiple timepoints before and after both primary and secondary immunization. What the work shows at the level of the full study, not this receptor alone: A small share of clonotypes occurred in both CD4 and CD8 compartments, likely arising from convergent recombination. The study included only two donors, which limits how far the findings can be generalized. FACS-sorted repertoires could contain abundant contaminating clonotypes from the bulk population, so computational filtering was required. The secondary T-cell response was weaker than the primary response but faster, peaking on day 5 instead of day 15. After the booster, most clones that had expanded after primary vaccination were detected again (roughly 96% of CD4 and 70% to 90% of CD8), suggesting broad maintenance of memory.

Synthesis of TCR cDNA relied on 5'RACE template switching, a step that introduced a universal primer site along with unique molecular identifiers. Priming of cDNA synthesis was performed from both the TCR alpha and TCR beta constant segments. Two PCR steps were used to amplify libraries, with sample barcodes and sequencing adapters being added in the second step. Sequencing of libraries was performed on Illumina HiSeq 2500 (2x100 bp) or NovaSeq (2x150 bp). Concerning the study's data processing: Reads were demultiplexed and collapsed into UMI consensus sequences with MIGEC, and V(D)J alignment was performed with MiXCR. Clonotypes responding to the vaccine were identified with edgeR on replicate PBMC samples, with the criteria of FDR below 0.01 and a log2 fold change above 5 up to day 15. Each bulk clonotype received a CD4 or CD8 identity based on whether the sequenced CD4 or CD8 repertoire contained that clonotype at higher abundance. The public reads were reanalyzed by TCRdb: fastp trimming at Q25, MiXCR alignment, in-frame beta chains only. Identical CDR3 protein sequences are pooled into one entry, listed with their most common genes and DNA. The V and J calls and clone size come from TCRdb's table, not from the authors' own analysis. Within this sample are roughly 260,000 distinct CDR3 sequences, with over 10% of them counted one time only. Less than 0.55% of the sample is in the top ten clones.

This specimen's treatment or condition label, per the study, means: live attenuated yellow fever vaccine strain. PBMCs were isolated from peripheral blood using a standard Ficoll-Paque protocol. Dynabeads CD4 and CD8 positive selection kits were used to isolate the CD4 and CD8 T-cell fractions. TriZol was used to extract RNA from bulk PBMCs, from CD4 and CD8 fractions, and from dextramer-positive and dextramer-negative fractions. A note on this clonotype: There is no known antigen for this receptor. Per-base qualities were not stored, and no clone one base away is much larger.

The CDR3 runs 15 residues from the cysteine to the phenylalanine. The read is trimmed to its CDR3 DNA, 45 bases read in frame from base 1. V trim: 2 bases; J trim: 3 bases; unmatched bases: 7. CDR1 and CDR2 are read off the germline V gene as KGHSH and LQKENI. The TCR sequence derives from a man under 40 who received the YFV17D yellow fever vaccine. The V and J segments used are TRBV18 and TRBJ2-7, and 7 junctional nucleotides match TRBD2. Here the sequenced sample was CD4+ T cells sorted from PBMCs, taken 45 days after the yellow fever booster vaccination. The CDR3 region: CASSPRGGRGYEQYF. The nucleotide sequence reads TGTGCCAGCTCACCAAGAGGCGGGAGAGGCTACGAGCAGTACTTC.